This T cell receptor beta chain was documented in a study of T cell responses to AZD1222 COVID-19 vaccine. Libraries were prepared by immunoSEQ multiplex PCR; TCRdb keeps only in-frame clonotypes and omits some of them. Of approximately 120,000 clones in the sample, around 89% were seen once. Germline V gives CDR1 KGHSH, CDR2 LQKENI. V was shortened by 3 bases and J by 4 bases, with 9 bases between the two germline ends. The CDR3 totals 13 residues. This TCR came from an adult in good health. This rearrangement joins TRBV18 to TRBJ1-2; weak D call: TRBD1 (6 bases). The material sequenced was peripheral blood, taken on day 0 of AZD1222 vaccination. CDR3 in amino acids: CASSPDRSYGYTF. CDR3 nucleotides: TGTGCCAGCTCACCGGACAGATCCTATGGCTACACCTTC.